What follows describes a single TCR beta chain. The clone's antigen remains unknown. The junction differs from germline at one of its ends, possibly a read error. The time point tag for this specimen amounts to: baseline before first vaccination. Vaccinee samples came from UK trials COV001 and COV002, including a single-blind randomized controlled phase 2/3 trial of AZD1222 (ChAdOx1 nCoV-19) in healthy adults. For TCRbeta chain sequencing, PBMC samples were collected from trial participants at day 0 and at day 28 after the second dose. The data are from a study of T cell responses to AZD1222 COVID-19 vaccine listed by TCRdb under 2021. About the study as a whole: AZD1222 recipients given second doses at about 4 weeks or at about 12 weeks were pooled, since spike-specific TCR depth and breadth were not found to differ between the two schedules. Trial participants were enrolled by age into 18-55, 56-69 and 70-plus year subgroups, with about 150, 28 and 57 TCR-sequenced participants respectively. TCR sequencing was performed for some 250 trial participants, of whom 207 were given two doses of AZD1222 and some 26 were given two doses of MenACWY control vaccine. Study-wide findings and limitations: In the small 56-69-year group, the increase in depth fell short of significance, most likely because of low power. After two AZD1222 doses, spike-specific TCR breadth and depth were significantly higher than at day 0 and than in MenACWY recipients. Only a handful of AZD1222 recipients were SARS-CoV-2 seropositive at baseline, limiting conclusions about previously exposed vaccinees. Because no day 14 peak-response samples were available, repertoires were characterized only after the peak T cell response. Reportedly, almost half of the unique spike-specific TCRs recognized epitopes lying outside the regions that are mutated in the B.1.351 and B.1.1.7 variants. Participants were mostly white British, with more females than males. The authors suggested clonal diversity may have been underestimated. The whole spike protein was spanned by vaccine-associated CD4 TCRs, and dominant responses were seen in regions 160-218 and 743-854.

The CDR3 regions of human TCRbeta chains were subjected to immunosequencing. The published analysis was carried out like this. Repertoire TCRs were matched against a reference library of SARS-CoV-2-specific TCRs generated with the MIRA antigen-specificity platform. Breadth meant the fraction of unique TCRs that were SARS-CoV-2-associated, whereas depth meant the fraction of total T cells that were SARS-CoV-2-associated. Using the MIRA data, every spike-specific TCR was mapped to the spike region that the TCR reacted to and assigned to either a CD4 or a CD8 class. Log10-transformed breadth and depth values were compared by one-way ANOVA with Sidak's multiple comparisons tests. In TCRdb, the immuneACCESS table is reduced to in-frame sequences with V and J assigned. These tables do not hold every clone; where another copy was compared, an unresolved V gene accounts for under half, and the others remain unexplained. For V, J and clone size, that table is used; D and trimming come from the DNA. The sample includes roughly 100,000 clones, with around 87% observed a single time. The ten largest make up about 2.5% of the sample.

Taken from cysteine to phenylalanine, the CDR3 has 13 residues. CDR3 DNA is the only sequence kept; it has 39 bases, read in frame from the first base. The germline V gene (reference sequence) specifies SGHNT as CDR1 and YYREEE as CDR2. The chain is encoded by TRBV5-4 joined to TRBJ1-2; 7 bases in the middle match TRBD1. The source of this sequence is an adult in good health. The input for sequencing was peripheral blood, taken on day 0 of AZD1222 vaccination. The CDR3: CASSLELAGGKVF. At the DNA level, the sequence is TGTGCCAGCAGCTTGGAACTGGCAGGGGGGAAAGTCTTC. Extended through the reference TRBV5-4 and TRBJ1-2 proteins, this CDR3 yields the full variable domain: ETGVTQSPTHLIKTRGQQVTLRCSSQSGHNTVSWYQQALGQGPQFIFQYYREEENGRGNFPPRFSGLQFPNYSSELNVNALELDDSALYLCASSLELAGGKVFGSGTRLTVV.